A selection of T cell receptor beta chains follows, all from one sample in a study of blood T cell repertoires in COVID-19. The assay was immunoSEQ multiplex PCR, and TCRdb's table has in-frame clones only and misses some. The sample gives roughly 100,000 clones, about nine tenths of which show up once; 3% to 4% is in the top ten. Source material: peripheral blood. The source of these receptors is a woman aged 65 to 85 with acute or convalescent COVID-19. CDR3s include the opening cysteine and the closing phenylalanine or tryptophan. The D gene is left open where the match is weak. The size field is filled for only some rows; it gives once, few, many or a size class.

j_call	d_call	clone_size	v_call	cdr3_aa	cdr3_nt
TRBJ2-7	NA	NA	TRBV11-2	CASSSSTGLEEQYF	TGTGCCAGCAGCAGCTCGACAGGTCTGGAGGAGCAGTACTTC
TRBJ1-5	TRBD1	few	TRBV7-9	CASSLGGQGANQPQHF	TGTGCCAGCAGCTTAGGTGGACAGGGGGCCAATCAGCCCCAGCATTTT
TRBJ1-6	TRBD1	NA	TRBV5-1	CASSSMTGTYNSPLHF	TGCGCCAGCAGCTCAATGACAGGGACCTATAATTCACCCCTCCACTTT
TRBJ1-2	TRBD1	NA	TRBV20-1	CSASPGQGDYGYTF	TGCAGTGCTAGTCCGGGACAGGGAGACTATGGCTACACCTTC
TRBJ1-4	NA	NA	TRBV27	CASHGGVWEKLFF	TGTGCCAGCCATGGGGGGGTCTGGGAAAAACTGTTTTTT
TRBJ1-4	NA	NA	TRBV27	CASSLSRQTATNEKLFF	TGTGCCAGCAGTTTATCAAGACAGACTGCAACTAATGAAAAACTGTTTTTT
TRBJ1-2	NA	NA	TRBV12-3/TRBV12-4	CASSLGGGGYTF	TGTGCCAGCAGTTTAGGCGGCGGGGGCTACACCTTC
TRBJ1-2	TRBD1	once	TRBV7-9	CASSFTGTGFYGYTF	TGTGCCAGCAGCTTTACCGGGACAGGCTTCTATGGCTACACCTTC
TRBJ2-4	NA	NA	TRBV11-3	CASSADGGDIQYF	TGTGCCAGCAGCGCGGACGGGGGTGACATTCAGTACTTC
TRBJ2-5	TRBD2	NA	TRBV7-6	CASSIAGGYQETQYF	TGTGCCAGCAGCATAGCGGGGGGGTACCAAGAGACCCAGTACTTC
TRBJ2-5	TRBD2	few	TRBV19	CASRYGTSGGETQYF	TGTGCCAGTAGATACGGGACTAGCGGGGGAGAGACCCAGTACTTC
TRBJ1-1	NA	NA	TRBV6-5	CASRGRSSPSEAFF	TGTGCCAGCAGGGGCCGTAGTTCACCCTCTGAAGCTTTCTTT
TRBJ1-2	TRBD1	once	TRBV6-2/TRBV6-3	CASSPMGTAYGYTF	TGTGCCAGCAGCCCCATGGGGACAGCCTATGGCTACACCTTC
TRBJ2-3	TRBD2	NA	TRBV11-2	CASSLVPLAGDTQYF	TGTGCCAGCAGCTTAGTGCCGCTAGCGGGAGATACGCAGTATTTT
TRBJ2-6	NA	NA	TRBV10-3	CAISTGLSSGANVLTF	TGTGCCATCAGCACGGGACTCAGCTCTGGGGCCAACGTCCTGACTTTC
TRBJ1-5	NA	NA	TRBV2	CASSREEGNQPQHF	TGTGCCAGCAGCAGGGAAGAGGGCAATCAGCCCCAGCATTTT
TRBJ2-6	TRBD1	NA	TRBV28	CASSLYGFMQGDFSGANVLTF	TGTGCCAGCAGTTTATATGGTTTTATGCAGGGGGATTTCTCTGGGGCCAACGTCCTGACTTTC
TRBJ1-1	NA	NA	TRBV28	CASSSSEQGREEAFF	TGTGCCAGCAGTTCGTCGGAACAGGGTAGGGAGGAAGCTTTCTTT
TRBJ2-2	TRBD1	NA	TRBV5-5	CASSFTGTGSNTGELFF	TGTGCCAGCAGCTTCACCGGGACAGGGTCCAACACCGGGGAGCTGTTTTTT